The TCR beta chain described here comes from a study of T cell changes during pregnancy in multiple sclerosis (dated by TCRdb to between 2018 and 2021). Broadly, across the study: The study looked at changes in the T cell repertoire across pregnancy in women with multiple sclerosis.

On this clone: No antigen is known for it. The sample holds no much larger clone one base away, and base qualities are not on file.

Library prep was done by the immunoSEQ multiplex PCR assay. This is the immuneACCESS table as TCRdb keeps it, with only in-frame sequences that have V and J called. A part of the clones is gone; compared with another copy, unresolved V genes explain less than half, and the rest is unexplained. This sample lists 50,000 to 60,000 clones; about 90% were detected once. The ten biggest clones cover 0.16% of the sample. V and J are truncated by 5 bases and 0 bases respectively, leaving an intervening sequence of 8 bases. Via the germline V gene (reference sequence), CDR1 is LNHDA and CDR2 SQIVND. The CDR3 numbers 15 residues from cysteine through phenylalanine. Of all the DNA, just the CDR3 is kept, 45 bases in frame from base 1.

This clonotype originated in a female donor in good health, enrolled as a control in a pregnancy study. The sequenced sample was CD4+ T cells from peripheral blood mononuclear cells, obtained after pregnancy. The rearrangement joined TRBV19 to TRBJ2-6; the D gene cannot be named for sure. The DNA sequence is given as TGTGCCAGTAGTCGCCAGATCTCTGGGGCCAACGTCCTGACTTTC. Translated, this gives CASSRQISGANVLTF. Beyond the CDR3, the reference TRBV19 and TRBJ2-6 genes provide the residues; the full variable domain reads: DGGITQSPKYLFRKEGQNVTLSCEQNLNHDAMYWYRQDPGQGLRLIYYSQIVNDFQKGDIAEGYSVSREKKESFPLTVTSAQKNPTAFYLCASSRQISGANVLTFGAGSRLTVL.